This T cell receptor (beta chain) is from a study of Tregs in tolerant kidney transplant recipients. TCRdb's table, derived via immunoSEQ multiplex PCR, lists solely in-frame clones and lacks some. The table records under 300,000 clones, about four fifths of them present only once. This CDR3 contains 14 residues. CDR1 and CDR2 from the germline V gene are SGHVS and FQNEAQ. The V and J ends lost 1 base and 6 bases, in that order; junction bases with no gene match: 5. The clonotype was recovered from a human donor in good health. The source material was CD4+ T cells from blood. This chain links TRBV7-8 with TRBJ1-2; 7 bases align to TRBD1. CDR3 nucleotides: TGTGCCAGCAGCTTAGTGATCAGGGGGGATGGCTACACCTTC. Residues: CASSLVIRGDGYTF.